This T cell receptor beta chain was retrieved from a study of cytomegalovirus exposure and HLA in healthy donors. Study-level findings and limits: In an earlier analysis, about 87% or about 30%: the productive usage of most TCR beta V segments. In a later analysis, HLA-associated TCR beta chains were more clonally expanded than equally common others.

PCR was performed using 60 Vbeta and 13 Jbeta primers. Using immunoSEQ multiplex PCR, the repertoire was profiled, and TCRdb retains in-frame clones only, with some absent. The sample table includes approximately 140,000 clones. Notes on this clone: What it binds is unknown.

The sequence derives from a woman aged 40 to 50 in good health and CMV-seronegative. Material: PBMCs.

The CDR3 here is CASSATGIPNYGYTF. The CDR3 nucleotides are TGTGCCAGCAGCGCCACCGGGATTCCTAACTATGGCTACACCTTC. The J gene is TRBJ1-2, the V gene TRBV9; D ambiguous. Germline CDR1 SGDLS, CDR2 YYNGEE. This CDR3 contains 15 residues. The V end was cut by 3 bases, the J end by 0 bases, with 12 bases between. The full variable domain, in which reference TRBV9 and TRBJ1-2 provide the parts outside the CDR3, is DSGVTQTPKHLITATGQRVTLRCSPRSGDLSVYWYQQSLDQGLQFLIQYYNGEERAKGNILERFSAQQFPDLHSELNLSSLELGDSALYFCASSATGIPNYGYTFGSGTRLTVV.